Listed here is a single T cell receptor beta chain. Study processing details: Estimation of nucleated cell counts was performed using reference gene primer amplification. Profiled with immunoSEQ multiplex PCR; TCRdb holds only in-frame clones, not every one. V and J calls and clone size follow that table, whereas D and trimming were derived from the DNA. Seen here are tens of thousands of clones, approximately 85% observed once, and the top ten hold 31%. Germline CDR1 is MNHEY and CDR2 is SMNVEV (reference sequence). This CDR3 has 14 amino acids. V lost 5 bases to trimming and J lost 2 bases, with 11 bases between them. The source of the sample is a study of blood T cell repertoires in COVID-19. About the study: The study drew acute and convalescent COVID-19 samples from the United States, Italy and Spain. T cells, B-cell-depleted T cells, or PBMCs provided the cDNA or gDNA that served as material.

V and J are TRBV27 and TRBJ2-3; possibly TRBD2 for D (5 bases). The origin of this receptor is a woman older than 75 with acute or convalescent COVID-19. The sequenced sample was peripheral blood. CDR3 amino acids: CASSARTATDTQYF. The CDR3 nucleotides are TGTGCCAGCAGTGCCAGGACTGCCACAGATACGCAGTATTTT.